This T cell receptor beta chain was retrieved from a study of blood T cell repertoires in COVID-19. On the study more broadly: Researchers got acute and convalescent COVID-19 samples from the United States, Italy and Spain.

Original analysis: For nucleated cells, counts were estimated from reference gene primer amplification. Here immunoSEQ multiplex PCR was the method, and the copy in TCRdb shows in-frame clones only, minus some. That table gives V, J and clone size, and the DNA gave D and trimming. This table holds approximately 240,000 clones, around 84% found once. The V and J ends lost 4 bases and 1 base, in that order; junction bases with no gene match: 4. This CDR3 has 16 residues. Germline V gives CDR1 SGHDN, CDR2 FVKESK. V gene TRBV14 combines with J gene TRBJ2-1, with TRBD2 identical over 10 bases. The clonotype comes from a woman aged 80 or over with active or convalescent COVID-19. The sample comprised peripheral blood. The CDR3 bases are TGTGCCAGCAGCCGAACTAGCGGGGTTTCCTACAATGAGCAGTTCTTC. The encoded protein is CASSRTSGVSYNEQFF.